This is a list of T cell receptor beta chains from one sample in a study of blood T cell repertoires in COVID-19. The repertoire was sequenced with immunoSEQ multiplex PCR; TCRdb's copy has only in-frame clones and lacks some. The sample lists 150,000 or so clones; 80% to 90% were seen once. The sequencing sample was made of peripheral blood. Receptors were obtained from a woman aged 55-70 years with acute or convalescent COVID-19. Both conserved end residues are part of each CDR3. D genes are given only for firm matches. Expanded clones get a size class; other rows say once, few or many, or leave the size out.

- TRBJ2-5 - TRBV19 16 CASSIGGSGGRETQYF TGTGCCAGTAGTATAGGGGGGTCGGGGGGCCGAGAGACCCAGTACTTC
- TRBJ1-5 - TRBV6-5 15 CASSYSVNGNQPQHF TGTGCCAGCAGTTACTCGGTAAACGGGAATCAGCCCCAGCATTTT
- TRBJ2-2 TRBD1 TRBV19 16 CASSTLGQGLTGELFF TGTGCCAGTAGTACACTCGGACAGGGGCTCACCGGGGAGCTGTTTTTT
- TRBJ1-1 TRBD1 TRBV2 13 CAGRRDSNTQAFF TGTGCCGGCAGGCGGGACAGTAATACCCAAGCTTTCTTT
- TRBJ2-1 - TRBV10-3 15 CAISGGPTGSNEQFF TGTGCCATCAGTGGAGGGCCAACGGGTAGCAATGAGCAGTTCTTC
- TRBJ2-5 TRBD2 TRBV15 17 CATRDISAGGTEETQYF TGTGCCACCCGAGACATCTCAGCGGGGGGCACTGAGGAGACCCAGTACTTC
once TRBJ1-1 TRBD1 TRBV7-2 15 CASSLVLSDRAEAFF TGTGCCAGCAGCTTAGTGTTGTCGGACAGGGCTGAAGCTTTCTTT
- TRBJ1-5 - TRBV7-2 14 CASSFGGLGQPQHF TGTGCCAGCAGCTTCGGGGGGCTTGGTCAGCCCCAGCATTTT
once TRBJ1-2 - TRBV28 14 CASDRTARLGGYTF TGTGCCAGCGATCGGACAGCCCGCCTGGGTGGCTACACCTTC
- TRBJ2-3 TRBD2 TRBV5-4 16 CASKAGGLAGVYTQYF TGTGCCAGCAAGGCAGGCGGACTAGCGGGGGTTTATACGCAGTATTTT
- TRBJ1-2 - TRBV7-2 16 CASSLVGGSSNYGYTF TGTGCCAGCAGCTTGGTCGGCGGGAGCTCTAACTATGGCTACACCTTC
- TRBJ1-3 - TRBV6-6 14 CASRDTASGNTIYF TGTGCCAGCAGGGATACAGCCTCTGGAAACACCATATATTTT
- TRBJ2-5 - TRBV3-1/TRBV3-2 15 CASSPATSSEETQYF TGTGCCAGCAGCCCGGCCACTAGCAGTGAAGAGACCCAGTACTTC
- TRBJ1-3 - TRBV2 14 CASSDRQAGNTIYF TGTGCCAGCAGTGACCGACAGGCTGGAAACACCATATATTTT
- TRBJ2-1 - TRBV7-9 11 CASSSPDEQFF TGTGCCAGCAGCAGCCCCGATGAGCAGTTCTTC
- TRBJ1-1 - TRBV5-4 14 CASSFWAMNTEAFF TGTGCCAGCAGCTTTTGGGCCATGAACACTGAAGCTTTCTTT
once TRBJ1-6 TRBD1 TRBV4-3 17 CASSQDRGGTGWSPLHF TGCGCCAGCAGCCAAGATAGGGGTGGGACAGGCTGGTCACCCCTCCACTTT
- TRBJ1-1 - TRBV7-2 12 CASSLRLTKAFF TGTGCCAGCAGCTTACGACTGACTAAAGCTTTCTTT
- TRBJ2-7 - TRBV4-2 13 CASSQVLREEQYF TGTGCCAGCAGCCAAGTCCTCAGGGAAGAGCAGTACTTC
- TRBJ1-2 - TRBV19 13 CASLSPEPYGYTF TGTGCCAGTCTCTCACCGGAGCCCTATGGCTACACCTTC
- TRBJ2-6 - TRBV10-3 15 CAISLLSSGANVLTF TGTGCCATCAGCCTACTGAGCTCTGGGGCCAACGTCCTGACTTTC
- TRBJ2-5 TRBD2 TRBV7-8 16 CASSLSGGGAEETQYF TGTGCCAGCAGCTTAAGTGGCGGGGGGGCCGAAGAGACCCAGTACTTC
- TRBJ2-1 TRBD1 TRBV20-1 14 CSASVEQGVNEQFF TGCAGTGCTAGTGTAGAACAGGGGGTCAATGAGCAGTTCTTC
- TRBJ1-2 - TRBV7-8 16 CASSLVQAGRLYGYTF TGTGCCAGCAGCCTAGTCCAAGCGGGACGGCTCTATGGCTACACCTTC
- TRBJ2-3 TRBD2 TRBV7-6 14 CASSGGSFTDTQYF TGTGCCAGCAGCGGCGGGAGCTTCACAGATACGCAGTATTTT
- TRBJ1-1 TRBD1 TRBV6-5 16 CASSYSGTGLNTEAFF TGTGCCAGCAGTTACTCAGGGACAGGACTGAACACTGAAGCTTTCTTT
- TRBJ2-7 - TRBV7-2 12 CASSFMRYEQYF TGTGCCAGCAGCTTCATGAGGTACGAGCAGTACTTC
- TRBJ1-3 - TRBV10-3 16 CAISDTGRLSGNTIYF TGTGCCATCAGTGATACAGGGCGACTCTCTGGAAACACCATATATTTT
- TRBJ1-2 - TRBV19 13 CASTLQGNYGYTF TGTGCCAGTACCCTTCAGGGGAACTATGGCTACACCTTC
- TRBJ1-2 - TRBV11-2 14 CASSSAPLAYGYTF TGTGCCAGCAGCTCCGCACCCCTAGCCTATGGCTACACCTTC
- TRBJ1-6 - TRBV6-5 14 CASSRGQLNSPLHF TGTGCCAGCAGCCGAGGACAACTTAATTCACCCCTCCACTTT
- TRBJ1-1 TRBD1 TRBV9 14 CASSRQGANTEAFF TGTGCCAGCAGCCGGCAGGGGGCAAACACTGAAGCTTTCTTT
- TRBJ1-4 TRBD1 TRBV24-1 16 CATSDNGQGAQEKLFF TGTGCCACCAGTGACAACGGACAGGGGGCTCAAGAAAAACTGTTTTTT
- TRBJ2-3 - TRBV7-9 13 CASSPGHFDTQYF TGTGCCAGCAGCCCCGGACATTTTGATACGCAGTATTTT
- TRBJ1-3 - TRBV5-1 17 CASSLMAGLNSGNTIYF TGCGCCAGCAGCTTGATGGCAGGACTCAATTCTGGAAACACCATATATTTT
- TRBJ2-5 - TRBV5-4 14 CASSPGGGRETQYF TGTGCCAGCAGCCCAGGCGGGGGCCGGGAGACCCAGTACTTC
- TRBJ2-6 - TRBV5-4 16 CASSGPLLSGANVLTF TGTGCCAGCAGCGGGCCCCTGCTCTCTGGGGCCAACGTCCTGACTTTC
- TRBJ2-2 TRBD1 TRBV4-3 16 CASSQGPGQHTGELFF TGCGCCAGCAGCCAAGGTCCGGGACAGCACACCGGGGAGCTGTTTTTT
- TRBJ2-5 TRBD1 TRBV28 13 CASTQNRGYPQYF TGTGCCAGCACCCAGAACAGGGGTTATCCCCAGTACTTC
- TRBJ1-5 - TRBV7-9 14 CASSLAGANQPQHF TGTGCCAGCAGCTTAGCGGGCGCCAATCAGCCCCAGCATTTT
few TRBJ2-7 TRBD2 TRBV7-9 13 CARGRASSYEQYF TGTGCCAGGGGGAGGGCCAGCTCCTACGAGCAGTACTTC
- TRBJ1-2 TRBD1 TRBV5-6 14 CASSRDSRDYGYTF TGTGCCAGCAGCCGGGACAGCAGGGACTATGGCTACACCTTC
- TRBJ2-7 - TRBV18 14 CASSPGQVMDEQYF TGTGCCAGCTCACCAGGGCAGGTCATGGACGAGCAGTACTTC
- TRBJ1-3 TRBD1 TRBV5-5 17 CASSLRDDRVSGNTIYF TGTGCCAGCAGCTTGAGGGACGACAGGGTCTCTGGAAACACCATATATTTT
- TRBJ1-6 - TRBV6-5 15 CASSYDPRQDSPLHF TGTGCCAGCAGTTACGACCCGCGACAGGATTCACCCCTCCACTTT
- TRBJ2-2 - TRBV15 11 CATTLTGELFF TGTGCCACCACGTTGACCGGGGAGCTGTTTTTT
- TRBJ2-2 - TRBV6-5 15 CASTRKKSDTGELFF TGTGCCAGCACAAGAAAAAAATCGGACACCGGGGAGCTGTTTTTT
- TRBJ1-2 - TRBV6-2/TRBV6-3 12 CASSYSGDGYTF TGTGCCAGCAGTTACTCAGGGGATGGCTACACCTTC
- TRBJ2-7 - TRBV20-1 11 CSARSGHEQYF TGCAGTGCTAGAAGCGGCCACGAGCAGTACTTC
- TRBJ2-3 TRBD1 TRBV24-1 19 CATSDLGGPGGRFGDTQYF TGTGCCACCAGTGATTTGGGGGGACCAGGGGGCAGGTTTGGAGATACGCAGTATTTT
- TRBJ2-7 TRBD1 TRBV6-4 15 CASSDVRDSTYEQYF TGTGCCAGCAGTGACGTCCGGGACAGTACCTACGAGCAGTACTTC
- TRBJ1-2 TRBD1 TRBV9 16 CASSVASGQSSYGYTF TGTGCCAGCAGCGTAGCCTCGGGACAGTCAAGCTATGGCTACACCTTC
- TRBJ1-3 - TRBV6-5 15 CASSYFGLPGNTIYF TGTGCCAGCAGTTACTTCGGGTTACCGGGAAACACCATATATTTT
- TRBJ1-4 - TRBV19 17 CATTRQDPSGGNEKLFF TGTGCCACTACTAGACAGGACCCTTCCGGTGGTAATGAAAAACTGTTTTTT
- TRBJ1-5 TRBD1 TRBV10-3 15 CAISGTENSNQPQHF TGTGCCATCAGCGGGACAGAGAATAGCAATCAGCCCCAGCATTTT
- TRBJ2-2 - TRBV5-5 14 CASGTKPNTGELFF TGTGCCAGCGGGACAAAACCGAACACCGGGGAGCTGTTTTTT
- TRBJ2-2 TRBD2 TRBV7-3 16 CASSKGTSGNTGELFF TGTGCCAGCAGCAAAGGGACTAGCGGGAACACCGGGGAGCTGTTTTTT
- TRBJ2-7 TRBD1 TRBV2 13 CASRPTGGYEQYF TGTGCCAGCAGGCCGACAGGGGGCTACGAGCAGTACTTC
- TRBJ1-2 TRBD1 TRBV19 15 CASSQNRGRDYGYTF TGTGCCAGTAGTCAAAACAGGGGGCGCGACTATGGCTACACCTTC
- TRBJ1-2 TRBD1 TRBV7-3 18 CASSSTPGTGPPKQGYTF TGTGCCAGCAGCTCGACCCCCGGGACAGGGCCCCCTAAGCAGGGCTACACCTTC